Following are 25 T cell receptor beta chains from one sample sequenced in a study of human T cells and chemical hapten exposure. The authors extracted total RNA from unfractionated whole blood. One entry per CDR3 protein, called by TCRdb with MiXCR from the 5' RACE reads. The sample lists roughly 82,000 distinct CDR3 sequences; around a sixth were seen once. The receptors were gathered from a female donor in good health.

This clonotype came up a few times. V and J are TRBV27 and TRBJ2-7, with a tentative D call TRBD1 (6 bases). Germline assignment: CDR1 MNHEY and CDR2 SMNVEV (reference sequence). The CDR3 runs to 14 residues. V lost 6 bases, J lost 3 bases, and 15 bases lay in between. CDR3 loop: CASSPNRVLYEQYF. The CDR3 DNA sequence: TGTGCCAGCAGCCCAAACAGGGTACTCTACGAGCAGTACTTC.

This clonotype was counted a few times. The J gene is TRBJ1-1, the V gene TRBV7-9; D possibly corresponds to TRBD1 (5 bases). Germline loops: CDR1 SEHNR, CDR2 FQNEAQ (reference sequence). This CDR3 region has 15 residues. With 1 base removed from V and 4 bases from J, the gap between germline ends came to 13 bases. CDR3 in amino acids: CASSLVSRGLTEAFF. The CDR3, as DNA: TGTGCCAGCAGCTTAGTCAGTAGGGGTCTCACTGAAGCTTTCTTT.

This clonotype was seen a few times. This chain joins TRBV5-4 and TRBJ2-1; 9 positions agree with TRBD1. Germline assignment: CDR1 SGHNT and CDR2 YYREEE (reference sequence). CDR3 length: 14 amino acids. The junction had 7 bases not matched to a gene; V was cut back by 5 bases and J by 7 bases. The CDR3 is CASSGTGITNEQFF. The CDR3 nucleotides read TGTGCCAGCAGTGGGACAGGGATTACTAATGAGCAGTTCTTC.

This clonotype was detected a few times. The chain links TRBV6-2 or TRBV6-3 to TRBJ1-6, with D uncertain. Germline V gene sequence: CDR1 MNHEY, CDR2 SVGEGT. Trimming took off 6 bases at V and 8 bases at J, with 5 bases between the two ends. The CDR3 totals 11 residues. The CDR3: CASSRDSPLHF. The CDR3 DNA follows: TGTGCCAGCAGCCGTGATTCACCCCTCCACTTT.

The genes are TRBV12-5 and TRBJ1-5, with a possible D match to TRBD1 (6 bases). V was clipped by 5 bases and J by 5 bases, with 10 bases between them. Germline lookup yields CDR1 LGHNT and CDR2 FRNRAP. The CDR3 totals 13 residues. Here the CDR3 reads CASGLTGHQPQHF. The CDR3 DNA sequence: TGTGCTAGTGGTCTGACAGGTCATCAGCCCCAGCATTTT.

The CDR3 DNA reads TGCAGCGTTCAGACACAGGGGGATTTCTACAATGAGCAGTTCTTC. Protein product: CSVQTQGDFYNEQFF. V is TRBV29-1 and J is TRBJ2-1, with 8 bases identical to TRBD1. The CDR3 is made up of 15 amino acids. Trimming took 5 bases from V and 3 from J; bases not matched to a gene: 9. Germline CDR1 is SQVTM and CDR2 is ANQGSEA.

The chain joins TRBV5-6 to TRBJ1-1; D not resolved. CDR1 and CDR2 (germline): SGHDT, YYEEEE. The CDR3 is 11 amino acids. The V and J ends lost 0 bases and 6 bases respectively, with 3 bases between them. CDR3 sequence reads: CASSLAAEAFF. The CDR3 coding sequence is TGTGCCAGCAGCTTGGCGGCTGAAGCTTTCTTT.

The chain uses TRBV11-1 and TRBJ2-1; 11 bases are shared with TRBD2. V dropped 4 bases and J dropped 7; count of bases not matched to a gene: 9. The CDR3 consists of 16 residues. Per the germline V gene, CDR1 is SGHAT and CDR2 is FQDESV (reference sequence). The CDR3 DNA reads TGTGCCAGCAGCTCCCCACTAGCGGGAGAAATGAATGAGCAGTTCTTC. Translating gives CASSSPLAGEMNEQFF.

This chain links TRBV19 with TRBJ1-2, with D hard to call. Trimming stripped 7 bases from V and 4 bases from J, with 7 bases between. Germline CDR1 is LNHDA and CDR2 is SQIVND (reference sequence). The CDR3 is 11 residues long. The DNA of the CDR3 is TGTGCCAGTAACGCGGGCTATGGCTACACCTTC. Residues: CASNAGYGYTF.

This clonotype has ten or more counts. This rearrangement joins TRBV5-1 to TRBJ1-3; D is possibly TRBD1 (6 bases). Trimming pared 3 bases from V and 0 bases from J, leaving 19 bases between. The CDR3 contains 18 residues. CDR1 is SGHRS and CDR2 is YFSETQ in the germline V gene. The CDR3 is CASSSLSQTGPSGNTIYF. The CDR3 coding sequence is TGCGCCAGCAGCTCGCTATCACAAACAGGGCCCTCTGGAAACACCATATATTTT.

This rearrangement joins TRBV7-2 to TRBJ2-3; D not resolved. The CDR3 totals 12 residues. V was clipped by 3 bases and J by 4 bases, with 5 bases between them. Germline V gene sequence: CDR1 SGHTA, CDR2 FQGNSA. CDR3 loop: CASSFYADTQYF. In nucleotides, the CDR3 is TGTGCCAGCAGCTTTTATGCAGATACGCAGTATTTT.

There are a few counts of this clonotype. This sequence joins TRBV12-3 or TRBV12-4 and TRBJ2-3; TRBD2 is a possible D gene (7 bases). This CDR3 is 13 amino acids long. V lost 5 bases and J 6 bases, leaving 12 bases between the germline ends. CDR3 sequence reads: CASSVRGGDTQYF. Here the CDR3 DNA reads TGTGCCAGCAGTGTCAGGGGAGGGGATACGCAGTATTTT.

This clonotype turned up a few times. The DNA of the CDR3 is TGTGCCAGCTCACCTCGGGGTCAGGGACGGGTCACTGAAGCTTTCTTT. Its protein product is CASSPRGQGRVTEAFF. The V call is TRBV18, the J call TRBJ1-1; tentative D call: TRBD1 (5 bases). Germline V gene lookup returns CDR1 KGHSH and CDR2 LQKENI. Trimming shortened V by 3 bases and J by 4 bases, and 18 bases separated the two germline ends. The length of the CDR3 is 16 residues.

CDR3 protein: CASSPTGEGYNEQFF. DNA for the CDR3: TGCGCCAGCAGCCCAACAGGGGAAGGGTACAATGAGCAGTTCTTC. The V call is TRBV5-1, the J call TRBJ2-1, with 7 bases identical to TRBD1. Germline V gene data show CDR1 as SGHRS and CDR2 as YFSETQ. The J segment lost 4 bases and the V segment lost 4 bases, leaving 8 bases of the junction unmatched. CDR3 length: 15 amino acids.

This clonotype was detected a few times. This chain uses TRBV29-1 with TRBJ2-2, with D unresolved. V lost 3 bases and J 0 bases, leaving 5 bases between the germline ends. Germline loops: CDR1 SQVTM, CDR2 ANQGSEA. This CDR3 region has 13 residues. CDR3 residues: CSVDPTNTGELFF. CDR3 nucleotide sequence: TGCAGCGTTGACCCTACGAACACCGGGGAGCTGTTTTTT.

This clonotype was observed a single time. The genes are TRBV9 and TRBJ1-1, with D unclear. CDR3 size: 11 residues. V gave up 0 bases and J gave up 5 bases, with 2 bases separating them. The germline gives CDR1 SGDLS, CDR2 YYNGEE. The CDR3 DNA follows: TGTGCCAGCAGCGTAGATACTGAAGCTTTCTTT. Amino acid sequence: CASSVDTEAFF.

V gene TRBV29-1 combines with J gene TRBJ1-1; D gene uncertain. CDR3 length: 14 amino acids. Trimming took 7 bases from V and 1 from J, leaving 16 bases between them. CDR1 and CDR2 from the germline V gene are SQVTM and ANQGSEA. The CDR3 reads CSALPPESNTEAFF. The CDR3 DNA reads as TGCAGCGCACTCCCACCGGAGTCGAACACTGAAGCTTTCTTT.

This clonotype has a handful of counts. This chain connects TRBV28 to TRBJ1-1; tentative D call: TRBD1 (6 bases). Trimming removed 3 bases from V and 0 bases from J, with 17 bases in between. Germline CDR1 is MDHEN and CDR2 is SYDVKM. The CDR3 consists of 17 residues. The CDR3 DNA reads as TGTGCCAGCAGTTTGTTGCTCGGGGGCGAGGTGAACACTGAAGCTTTCTTT. This encodes CASSLLLGGEVNTEAFF.

This clonotype has only a few counts. The rearrangement uses TRBV7-8 and TRBJ2-3, with D possibly being TRBD2 (6 bases). V was pared by 3 bases and J by 2 bases, with 15 bases between. The CDR3 contains 16 residues. Germline V gene data show CDR1 as SGHVS and CDR2 as FQNEAQ. CDR3 sequence (DNA): TGTGCCAGCAGCTTGATAGTTAGCGGAAACACAGATACGCAGTATTTT. Protein: CASSLIVSGNTDTQYF.

Only a few counts were recorded for this clonotype. This rearrangement joins TRBV2 to TRBJ2-1, with TRBD2 identical over 11 bases. The CDR3 is 15 residues long. V gave up 7 bases and J gave up 6 bases; unmatched junction bases: 8. Germline CDR1 is SNHLY and CDR2 is FYNNEI. The CDR3: CASKFASGRSNEQFF. The CDR3 coding sequence is TGTGCCAGCAAGTTTGCTAGCGGGAGGAGCAATGAGCAGTTCTTC.

The table lists this clonotype with a few counts. This chain links TRBV28 with TRBJ1-4; D not certain. Deletions cut 3 bases from V and 5 bases from J, with 10 bases between. Germline V gene lookup returns CDR1 MDHEN and CDR2 SYDVKM. The CDR3 has 14 amino acids. This CDR3 reads CASSLPGGNEKLFF. CDR3 in DNA: TGTGCCAGCAGTTTGCCGGGTGGGAATGAAAAACTGTTTTTT.

This chain links TRBV10-3 with TRBJ2-7; the D is unclear. The CDR3 spans 11 residues. Trimming left V 2 bases short and J 9 bases short, with 8 bases between. CDR1 ENHRY and CDR2 SYGVKD come from the germline V gene. CDR3 DNA: TGTGCCATCAGTGAGGAGGTGAGGCAGTACTTC. Translation: CAISEEVRQYF.

This clonotype turned up a few times. J is TRBJ1-1 and V is TRBV3-1; the D gene is possibly TRBD1 (5 bases). The germline V gene encodes CDR1 LGHDT and CDR2 YNNKEL (reference sequence). V lost 6 bases and J 4 bases, leaving 9 bases between the germline ends. The CDR3 contains 12 residues. Written as DNA, the CDR3 is TGTGCCAGCAGTTCCAGGGTCACTGAAGCTTTCTTT. It translates to CASSSRVTEAFF.

The V call is TRBV18, the J call TRBJ2-1, with a weak D call TRBD1 (6 bases). The CDR3 runs to 16 residues. Trimming removed 4 bases at V and 4 bases at J, with 17 bases between. The V gene's germline CDR1 is KGHSH and CDR2 LQKENI. Here the CDR3 DNA reads TGTGCCAGCTCACTCACGGCGTCAGGGGCTTACAATGAGCAGTTCTTC. Its protein is CASSLTASGAYNEQFF. Combining the CDR3 with reference TRBV18 and TRBJ2-1 gives the whole variable domain NAGVMQNPRHLVRRRGQEARLRCSPMKGHSHVYWYRQLPEEGLKFMVYLQKENIIDESGMPKERFSAEFPKEGPSILRIQQVVRGDSAAYFCASSLTASGAYNEQFFGPGTRLTVL.

This chain connects TRBV29-1 to TRBJ1-1; D remains unclear. V was cut by 3 bases and J by 3 bases, with 11 bases left in between. The CDR3 is 13 residues long. Germline assignment: CDR1 SQVTM and CDR2 ANQGSEA. This CDR3 is CSVDVFQDTEAFF. As DNA, the CDR3 is TGCAGCGTTGACGTGTTTCAGGACACTGAAGCTTTCTTT.